Detailed here is one T cell receptor (beta chain). The CDR3 runs to 16 residues. From germline, CDR1 is LNHDA and CDR2 SQIVND (reference sequence). Trimming removed 5 bases from V and 0 bases from J; junction bases left unmatched: 7. This sample is drawn from a study of blood T cell repertoires in COVID-19. Turning to the study itself: Samples representing acute and convalescent COVID-19 were sourced from the United States, Italy and Spain. Sources were T cells, B-cell-depleted T cells, or PBMCs; the material itself was cDNA or gDNA.

Under the authors' procedure: The assay estimated nucleated cells by amplifying reference gene primers. Profiled with immunoSEQ multiplex PCR; TCRdb holds only in-frame clones, not every one. V, J and clone size derive from that table, while D and trimming were established from the DNA sequence. The table shows roughly 140,000 clones, with around four fifths occurring only once. This chain links TRBV19 with TRBJ2-4, with TRBD1 identical over 7 bases. The clonotype was recovered from an elderly woman with acute or convalescent COVID-19. Sample: peripheral blood. Written as DNA, the CDR3 is TGTGCCAGTAGTTTGACAGGGTTTGTAGCCAAAAACATTCAGTACTTC. This encodes CASSLTGFVAKNIQYF.